This T cell receptor (beta chain) is drawn from a study of T-cell reconstitution after alpha-beta-depleted transplantation in children. Overall study findings and caveats: A year had passed since transplant, and T-cell counts and diversity by then came mostly from newly produced T cells. Approximately two months post-transplant, alpha-beta T cells reportedly originated from several hundred expanded graft clones.

It was with unique molecular identifiers that the TCRbeta library was prepared. Each CDR3 protein is one row after TCRdb ran MiXCR on the PCR reads. The sample has about 300,000 distinct CDR3 sequences, about 9.4% seen once. V lost 3 bases, J lost 2 bases, and 3 bases lay in between. The CDR3 length is 12 residues. The germline V gene encodes CDR1 MDHEN and CDR2 SYDVKM. The table lists this clonotype with many counts. The antigen remains unidentified. The receptor's source is a boy younger than two with acute myeloid leukemia, due to receive a stem cell transplant. V gene TRBV28 combines with J gene TRBJ2-3; no firm D call. The specimen was PBMCs, collected before TCRalphabeta/CD19-depleted stem cell transplant. The CDR3 loop reads CASSFDTDTQYF. DNA of the CDR3: TGTGCCAGCAGTTTCGACACAGATACGCAGTATTTT.